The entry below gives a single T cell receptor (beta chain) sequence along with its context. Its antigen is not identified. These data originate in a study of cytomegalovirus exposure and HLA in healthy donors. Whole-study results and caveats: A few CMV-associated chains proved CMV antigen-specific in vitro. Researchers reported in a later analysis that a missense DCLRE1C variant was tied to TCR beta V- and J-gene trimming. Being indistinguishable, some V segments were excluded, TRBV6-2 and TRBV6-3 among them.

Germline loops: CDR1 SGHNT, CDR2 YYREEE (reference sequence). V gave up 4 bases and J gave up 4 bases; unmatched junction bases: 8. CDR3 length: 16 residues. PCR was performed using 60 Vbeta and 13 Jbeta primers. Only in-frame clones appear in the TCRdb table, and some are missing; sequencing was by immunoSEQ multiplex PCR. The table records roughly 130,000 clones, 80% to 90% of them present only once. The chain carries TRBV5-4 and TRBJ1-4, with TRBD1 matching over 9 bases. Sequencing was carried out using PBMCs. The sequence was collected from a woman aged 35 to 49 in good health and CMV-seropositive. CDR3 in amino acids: CASSTLGTGFNEKLFF. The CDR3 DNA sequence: TGTGCCAGCAGCACACTAGGGACAGGGTTTAATGAAAAACTGTTTTTT.